This TCR beta chain was found in a study of T cells after posttransplantation cyclophosphamide. Peripheral blood was collected from the related graft donor on the marrow donation day. Generated by immunoSEQ multiplex PCR, the TCRdb table keeps only in-frame clones and is missing some. The data show about 30,000 clones, with none appearing a single time. As to this clone: Antigen unknown.

Study outcomes and limitations: Later post-transplant blood repertoires were often dominated by donor CD8+ memory clones.

V gave up 7 bases and J gave up 4 bases, with 13 bases separating them. CDR1 and CDR2 from the germline V gene are MNHEY and SMNVEV (reference sequence). The CDR3 loop spans 13 amino acids. The sample comprised PBMCs. This receptor was identified in a woman in her sixties in good health, CMV-negative, and a related stem cell transplant donor. The chain links TRBV27 to TRBJ1-2; D uncertain. CDR3 sequence reads: CASKERSSYGYTF. CDR3 nucleotide sequence: TGTGCCAGCAAGGAGCGCAGCTCCTATGGCTACACCTTC.